These 32 T cell receptor beta chains were all obtained from the same sample, sequenced in a study of blood T cells in healthy people across ages. It was with a sample-barcoded 5' primer and a J-beta primer mix that a second PCR of about 7 to 12 cycles was run. Each CDR3 protein gets one entry after TCRdb re-called the 5' RACE reads with MiXCR. The sample has about 780,000 distinct CDR3 sequences, approximately 24% seen once. The data also belong to a second study, concerning T cells of mothers and their children.

Specimen: blood. These receptors all come from a boy younger than 18 in good health.

This clonotype has more than one count but fewer than ten. This chain connects TRBV7-8 to TRBJ2-5; 11 nucleotides line up with TRBD1. The J call is uncertain, as TRBJ2-7 better fits the DNA end. The CDR3 length is 14 residues. CDR1 and CDR2 (germline): SGHVS, FQNEAQ. CDR3 sequence reads: CASSWDRGNPEQYF. In nucleotides, the CDR3 is TGTGCCAGCAGCTGGGACAGGGGGAACCCCGAGCAGTACTTC.

V usage is TRBV24-1 and J usage is TRBJ2-7; 7 bases map to TRBD1. The CDR3 runs 13 residues. Germline V gene sequence: CDR1 KGHDR, CDR2 SFDVKD. With 6 bases clipped from V and 2 bases from J, the junction kept 3 bases outside the gene matches. In DNA form, the CDR3 reads TGTGCCACCAGTACCGGGACAGCCTACGAGCAGTACTTC. Translated, it gives CATSTGTAYEQYF.

J is TRBJ2-6 and V is TRBV6-6; the match to TRBD1 covers 8 bases. J was trimmed by 2 bases and V by 5 bases; bases with no gene match: 5. Germline V gene lookup returns CDR1 MNHNY and CDR2 SVGAGI (reference sequence). This CDR3 has 16 residues. This CDR3 is CASSQNRGTGANVLTF. The CDR3 coding sequence is TGTGCCAGCAGTCAGAACAGGGGGACTGGGGCCAACGTCCTGACTTTC.

The J gene is TRBJ1-6, the V gene TRBV12-3 or TRBV12-4; D gene unclear. V was trimmed by 2 bases and J by 7 bases, leaving 12 bases between them. This CDR3 has 15 amino acids. Here the CDR3 reads CASSLNAAGNSPLHF. CDR3 coding DNA: TGTGCCAGCAGTTTAAATGCGGCCGGGAATTCACCCCTCCACTTT.

This clonotype was counted at least ten times. The rearrangement links TRBV10-3 to TRBJ2-3, with 9 nucleotides matching TRBD2. The CDR3 totals 15 residues. J lost 6 bases, V lost 9 bases, and 13 bases had no gene match. Per the germline V gene, CDR1 is ENHRY and CDR2 is SYGVKD. The CDR3 DNA reads as TGTGCCATATCTCCCGCGGGGGGGCCTTCGGATACGCAGTATTTT. This gives the protein CAISPAGGPSDTQYF.

This clonotype was counted between two and nine times. J is TRBJ2-7 and V is TRBV29-1; 7 nucleotides agree with TRBD1. Looked up from germline, CDR1 is SQVTM and CDR2 is ANQGSEA. The CDR3 has 12 amino acids. V shed 5 bases, J shed 5 bases, and the junction held 6 bases outside the gene matches. CDR3 region: CSVHRGRHEQYF. As DNA, the CDR3 is TGCAGCGTTCACAGGGGTCGTCACGAGCAGTACTTC.

This clonotype has just a few counts. This rearrangement joins TRBV6-6 to TRBJ2-5, with D perhaps matching TRBD2 (6 bases). CDR1 MNHNY and CDR2 SVGAGI come from the germline V gene (reference sequence). V lost 4 bases and J 5 bases, leaving 20 bases between the germline ends. This CDR3 has 16 residues. In nucleotides, the CDR3 is TGTGCCAGCAGTTCCCTATACCTTCTAGCGCCGGAGACCCAGTACTTC. Its protein is CASSSLYLLAPETQYF.

V gene TRBV7-2 combines with J gene TRBJ2-3; D might be TRBD1 or TRBD2, each matching 5 bases. The V gene's germline CDR1 is SGHTA and CDR2 FQGNSA. Trimming pared 7 bases from V and 6 bases from J, leaving 17 bases between. CDR3 length: 14 amino acids. The CDR3 reads CASIQEAVGDTQYF. The CDR3 DNA is TGTGCCAGCATACAGGAGGCGGTCGGGGATACGCAGTATTTT.

With regard to this clonotype: Because the CDR3's place on the DNA is in doubt, the DNA is left out and the CDR3 is given as listed by TCRdb. This rearrangement joins TRBV11-2 to TRBJ2-7. CDR1 and CDR2 from the germline V gene are SGHAT and FQNNGV. The CDR3 totals 18 residues, both ends included. The CDR3 spells CASSIYPCSVEVSYEQYF.

This clonotype occurred once. This chain connects TRBV30 to TRBJ1-5; D gene unclear. The V end was cut by 8 bases, the J end by 10 bases, with 12 bases between. This CDR3 has 10 residues. Germline CDR1 and CDR2: GTSNPN and SVGIG (reference sequence). The CDR3 DNA follows: TGTGCCGCCGGGGAGGGCCCCCAGCATTTT. This gives the protein CAAGEGPQHF.

This clonotype was detected a few times. V usage is TRBV6-1 and J usage is TRBJ1-6; 7 bases are shared with TRBD1. The CDR3 spans 16 residues. V lost 6 bases, J lost 2 bases, and 7 bases stayed unmatched. Germline CDR1 and CDR2: MNHNS and SASEGT. CDR3 in DNA: TGTGCCAGCAGACCACAGGGGAGCACCTATAATTCACCCCTCCACTTT. This codes for CASRPQGSTYNSPLHF.

The chain links TRBV2 to TRBJ1-5; tentatively, D is TRBD1 (6 bases). The V end lost 7 bases, the J end lost 4 bases, and 11 bases lay between the germline ends. Germline lookup yields CDR1 SNHLY and CDR2 FYNNEI. CDR3 length equals 13 residues. This chain's CDR3 is CASKGEWNQPQHF. The CDR3 DNA reads TGTGCCAGCAAGGGGGAGTGGAATCAGCCCCAGCATTTT.

In its sample, this clonotype was seen a few times. The V gene is TRBV2, the J gene TRBJ1-1; the D is unclear. Per the germline V gene, CDR1 is SNHLY and CDR2 is FYNNEI. This CDR3 is built from 13 residues. Trimming stripped 2 bases from V and 2 bases from J, with 6 bases between. The CDR3: CASSESGNTEAFF. The DNA for the CDR3 is TGTGCCAGCAGTGAATCGGGAAACACTGAAGCTTTCTTT.

This chain uses TRBV27 with TRBJ1-4; D is perhaps TRBD1 (6 bases). The CDR3 consists of 15 residues. The V gene's germline CDR1 is MNHEY and CDR2 SMNVEV (reference sequence). V dropped 6 bases and J dropped 7 bases, with 18 bases sitting between them. The CDR3 sequence is CASRPQGAFGEKLFF. CDR3 DNA sequence: TGTGCCAGCAGACCACAGGGCGCCTTTGGTGAAAAACTGTTTTTT.

A note on this clonotype: A read error may account for a junction end that differs from germline. V usage is TRBV3-1 and J usage is TRBJ1-2; D not certain. The V gene's germline CDR1 is LGHDT and CDR2 YNNKEL (reference sequence). The CDR3 totals 14 residues. The CDR3, as DNA: TGTGCCAGCAGCCTGGACCCTGGGATCTATGGCCACACCTTC. It codes for CASSLDPGIYGHTF.

V is TRBV20-1 and J is TRBJ2-1; a weak D match, TRBD1 (5 bases). CDR3 length equals 15 residues. In germline, CDR1 is DFQATT, CDR2 SNEGSKA (reference sequence). The V end lost 3 bases, the J end lost 0 bases, and 12 bases lay between the germline ends. The CDR3 loop reads CSARVGHSSYNEQFF. Written as DNA, the CDR3 is TGCAGTGCTAGGGTCGGACACAGCTCCTACAATGAGCAGTTCTTC.

This clonotype was recorded a few times. The genes are TRBV20-1 and TRBJ2-5, with TRBD2 identical over 10 bases. Unmatched junction bases numbered 8, after V lost 2 bases and J lost 5 bases. Per germline, CDR1 DFQATT and CDR2 SNEGSKA (reference sequence). The CDR3 spans 15 residues. The CDR3 spells CSARRLAGEGETQYF. In DNA, the CDR3 is TGCAGTGCTAGACGGCTAGCGGGGGAGGGGGAGACCCAGTACTTC.

The chain uses TRBV20-1 and TRBJ2-1, with TRBD2 matching 11 bases. Trimming removed 3 bases from V and 4 bases from J; junction bases left unmatched: 8. This CDR3 comprises 16 residues. Germline CDR1 reads DFQATT; CDR2 reads SNEGSKA (reference sequence). The CDR3 sequence: CSASNSGGARYNEQFF. CDR3 nucleotides: TGCAGTGCTAGTAATAGCGGGGGGGCAAGGTACAATGAGCAGTTCTTC.

J is TRBJ1-2 and V is TRBV2; D is ambiguous. Per germline, CDR1 SNHLY and CDR2 FYNNEI. The CDR3 has 14 amino acids. Trimming cost V 7 bases and J 4 bases, with 16 bases left between them. The CDR3 DNA is TGTGCCAGCAAACGTCAGAAGGGTTCCTATGGCTACACCTTC. Its translation: CASKRQKGSYGYTF.

The V call is TRBV7-9, the J call TRBJ1-5; D is possibly TRBD1 (6 bases). The CDR3 covers 15 residues. Germline V gene lookup returns CDR1 SEHNR and CDR2 FQNEAQ (reference sequence). Trimming took off 2 bases at V and 0 bases at J, with 8 bases between the two ends. The CDR3 region is CASSLTGISNQPQHF. The DNA of the CDR3 is TGTGCCAGCAGCTTAACAGGGATTAGCAATCAGCCCCAGCATTTT.

In the case of this clonotype: A much more abundant neighbour one base away suggests this may be a read error. Lacking the conserved final phenylalanine or tryptophan, this CDR3 likely reflects a read error. The genes are TRBV28 and TRBJ2-2; no reliable D call. The CDR3 runs to 13 residues. Germline assignment: CDR1 MDHEN and CDR2 SYDVKM. The V end lost 2 bases, the J end lost 0 bases, and 1 base lay between the germline ends. DNA for the CDR3: TGTGCCAGCAGTTTAACGAACACCGGGGAGCTGTTTCTT. This translates into CASSLTNTGELFL.

This clonotype was observed a handful of times. The chain carries TRBV3-1 and TRBJ1-2; 8 bases are a match to TRBD1. The CDR3 consists of 13 residues. Germline loops: CDR1 LGHDT, CDR2 YNNKEL (reference sequence). J lost 7 bases, V lost 3 bases, and 4 bases had no gene match. The DNA for the CDR3 is TGTGCCAGCAGCCAGCCGGACAGGGCTGGCTACACCTTC. Its protein product is CASSQPDRAGYTF.

The V call is TRBV15, the J call TRBJ2-7, with TRBD1 as a possible D gene (6 bases). Per the germline V gene, CDR1 is LNHNV and CDR2 is YYDKDF (reference sequence). This CDR3 comprises 13 residues. V gave up 4 bases and J gave up 1 base, with 8 bases separating them. The CDR3 sequence: CATSNRASYEQYF. CDR3 nucleotide sequence: TGTGCCACCAGCAACAGGGCTTCCTACGAGCAGTACTTC.

V and J are TRBV27 and TRBJ2-7; a possible D gene is TRBD2 (5 bases). The V gene's germline CDR1 is MNHEY and CDR2 SMNVEV (reference sequence). Trimming stripped 5 bases from V and 6 bases from J, with 20 bases between. The CDR3 extends over 15 amino acids. CDR3 nucleotide sequence: TGTGCCAGCAGTCCCCGGACGGCTACTAGGTGCGAGCAGTACTTC. Protein product: CASSPRTATRCEQYF.

This clonotype was found a few times. The chain combines TRBV5-1 with TRBJ2-7; no firm D call. Trimming stripped 0 bases from V and 2 bases from J, with 18 bases between. The length of the CDR3 is 17 residues. Germline-derived CDR1 and CDR2 are SGHRS and YFSETQ. The CDR3: CASSLEVSWARTYEQYF. Written as DNA, the CDR3 is TGCGCCAGCAGCTTGGAGGTTAGTTGGGCCCGGACCTACGAGCAGTACTTC.

J is TRBJ2-5 and V is TRBV14; 7 nucleotides match TRBD2. The better agreement between TRBJ2-1 and the DNA end casts doubt on the J call. Germline V lookup: CDR1 SGHDN, CDR2 FVKESK. The CDR3 covers 16 residues. As DNA, the CDR3 is TGTGCCAGCAGCCCCCGGGGCACTAGCGCCCCCAATGAGCAGTTCTTC. This gives the protein CASSPRGTSAPNEQFF.

Only a few counts were recorded for this clonotype. The V call is TRBV20-1, the J call TRBJ1-4, with D maybe TRBD1 (5 bases). This CDR3 comprises 16 residues. V lost 4 bases, J lost 4 bases, and 19 bases lay in between. CDR1 is DFQATT, CDR2 SNEGSKA, per germline (reference sequence). The CDR3 region is CSAKGTSGKNNEKLFF. The CDR3 bases are TGCAGTGCTAAGGGGACTTCAGGGAAGAATAATGAAAAACTGTTTTTT.

The V call is TRBV5-1, the J call TRBJ2-1, with TRBD2 identical over 8 bases. CDR3 length equals 14 residues. Per the germline V gene, CDR1 is SGHRS and CDR2 is YFSETQ. V was clipped by 7 bases and J by 3 bases; unmatched bases: 6. The DNA of the CDR3 is TGCGCCAGCTCGGCCGGGGGGGTCTACAATGAGCAGTTCTTC. Its translation: CASSAGGVYNEQFF. Drawing the rest from reference TRBV5-1 and TRBJ2-1, the complete variable domain is KAGVTQTPRYLIKTRGQQVTLSCSPISGHRSVSWYQQTPGQGLQFLFEYFSETQRNKGNFPGRFSGRQFSNSRSEMNVSTLELGDSALYLCASSAGGVYNEQFFGPGTRLTVL.

CDR3 sequence (DNA): TGTGCCAGCAGTTCTGGGGGGGGCTACCAAGAGACCCAGTACTTC. The encoded protein is CASSSGGGYQETQYF. V is TRBV28 and J is TRBJ2-5; D is perhaps TRBD2 (7 bases). V dropped 4 bases and J dropped 0 bases, with 12 bases sitting between them. This CDR3 region has 15 residues. Germline V gene lookup returns CDR1 MDHEN and CDR2 SYDVKM.

There are a few counts of this clonotype. V gene TRBV5-1 combines with J gene TRBJ1-2, with a possible D match to TRBD1 (5 bases). CDR3 size: 16 residues. V was cut by 0 bases and J by 1 base, with 13 bases left in between. Looked up from germline, CDR1 is SGHRS and CDR2 is YFSETQ. CDR3 region: CASSLGEGQNNYGYTF. The CDR3 DNA follows: TGCGCCAGCAGCTTGGGAGAGGGGCAAAATAACTATGGCTACACCTTC.

This clonotype showed up just a few times. V usage is TRBV5-4 and J usage is TRBJ1-1; D remains unclear. V was clipped by 0 bases and J by 10 bases, with 13 bases between them. Germline CDR1 is SGHNT and CDR2 is YYREEE (reference sequence). The CDR3 spans 13 residues. The CDR3 DNA sequence: TGTGCCAGCAGCTTGGCCGGGGTCGGTGGAGCTTTCTTT. Translation gives CASSLAGVGGAFF.

The chain carries TRBV4-1 and TRBJ1-2; perhaps TRBD1 as D (5 bases). Germline V CDR1 and CDR2: MGHRA, YSYEKL. V lost 0 bases and J lost 9, with 17 bases in between. There are 15 residues in the CDR3. The CDR3 DNA follows: TGCGCCAGCAGCCAAGAGGGGGGTCTTGACGTGCGCTACACCTTC. Residues: CASSQEGGLDVRYTF.